This TCR beta chain was recovered during a study of blood T cell repertoires in COVID-19. Profiled with immunoSEQ multiplex PCR; TCRdb holds only in-frame clones, not every one. The sample comprises some 290,000 clones, 85% to 90% of which are singletons, and 0.8% to 1.3% rests with the top ten. Seattle patients were enrolled during active infection and followed longitudinally. CDR1 SQVTM and CDR2 ANQGSEA come from the germline V gene. The ends lost 7 bases at V and 11 bases at J; junction bases unmatched: 8. This CDR3 is 11 amino acids long. The chain links TRBV29-1 to TRBJ1-1, with TRBD1 matching 9 bases. The sample was peripheral blood. The source is a middle-aged woman with COVID-19, enrolled during active disease. CDR3 DNA: TGCAGCGGAGAACAGGGGGCGAGGGCTTTCTTT. Translating it yields CSGEQGARAFF.